A single sample is the source of the 6 T cell receptor beta chains below, sequenced in a study of shared clonotypes between healthy human individuals. The table came from immunoSEQ multiplex PCR; TCRdb's copy has only in-frame clones and leaves some out. The sample has over a million clones; just under 99% are singletons. The specimen sequenced was naive CD4+ T cells sorted from blood. Stated subset: CD45RA+ positively selected. These receptors all stem from a man aged 25-45 years in good health.

The chain uses TRBV15 and TRBJ2-7; a weak D match, TRBD1 (5 bases). The germline gives CDR1 LNHNV, CDR2 YYDKDF (reference sequence). Trimming pared 3 bases from V and 8 bases from J, leaving 20 bases between. The CDR3 is 15 amino acids. The CDR3 DNA follows: TGTGCCACCAGCAGGGCTAGACAAGGGGAAAACAAGCAGTACTTC. Protein product: CATSRARQGENKQYF.

The gene calls are TRBV6-5 and TRBJ2-7; D gene unclear. The CDR3 has 14 residues. V lost 6 bases and J lost 5, with 17 bases in between. Germline CDR1 MNHEY, CDR2 SVGAGI. Written as DNA, the CDR3 is TGTGCCAGCAGCTCGACGCCCGGTTTCAACGAGCAGTACTTC. It codes for CASSSTPGFNEQYF.

The genes are TRBV5-1 and TRBJ2-4; D perhaps matches TRBD2 (5 bases). V gave up 2 bases and J gave up 2 bases, with 11 bases separating them. This CDR3 has 15 amino acids. Germline V lookup: CDR1 SGHRS, CDR2 YFSETQ. The CDR3 here is CASSFEGSTKNIQYF. The CDR3 DNA is TGCGCCAGCAGCTTCGAGGGTTCGACCAAAAACATTCAGTACTTC.

A single count supports this clone. The V gene is TRBV6-1, the J gene TRBJ1-4, with a weak D call TRBD1 (5 bases). In germline, CDR1 is MNHNS, CDR2 SASEGT. V lost 4 bases and J lost 6, with 12 bases in between. The CDR3 extends over 14 amino acids. CDR3 DNA: TGTGCCAGCAGTGGGCAGGGATGGGATGAAAAACTGTTTTTT. It codes for CASSGQGWDEKLFF.

CDR3 DNA: TGTGCCAGCAGCGGCAGACTAGCGGGAGATCTATACGAGCAGTACTTC. Translated: CASSGRLAGDLYEQYF. The chain combines TRBV7-2 with TRBJ2-7, with 12 bases fitting TRBD2. Germline assignment: CDR1 SGHTA and CDR2 FQGNSA. CDR3 length equals 16 residues. Germline trimming cut 5 bases from V and 4 bases from J; bases unmatched to any gene: 9.

The chain employs TRBV6-5 and TRBJ1-5; no clear D gene. Germline values: CDR1 MNHEY, CDR2 SVGAGI. The V end lost 1 base, the J end lost 7 bases, and 11 bases lay between the germline ends. The CDR3 totals 14 residues. The CDR3 DNA sequence: TGTGCCAGCAGTTACTTGGGTCTAGGGCAGCCCCAGCATTTT. Amino acid sequence: CASSYLGLGQPQHF.